The 20 T cell receptor beta chains given below trace back to one sample, sequenced in a study of type 1 and type 2 diabetes patients. The PCR template was genomic DNA. The TCR beta CDR3 region was amplified using 30 forward and 13 reverse primers. From the multiplex PCR reads, TCRdb called clonotypes with MiXCR, one entry per CDR3 protein. The profile covers about 290,000 distinct CDR3 sequences, with around 47% appearing a single time and roughly 13% taken by the ten largest. Material for sequencing was peripheral blood mononuclear cells (PBMCs). The receptors come from a man in his late teens or twenties with type 2 diabetes.

The V gene is TRBV5-4, the J gene TRBJ2-1; a possible D gene is TRBD2 (8 bases). This CDR3 contains 16 residues. Germline V gives CDR1 SGHNT, CDR2 YYREEE (reference sequence). V was trimmed by 0 bases and J by 8 bases, leaving 18 bases between them. CDR3 nucleotides: TGTGCCAGCAGCTTGGTCGGGGGGGCAGGGGGTCATGAGCAGTTCTTC. Protein: CASSLVGGAGGHEQFF. The complete variable domain, with remaining parts taken from reference TRBV5-4 and TRBJ2-1, reads ETGVTQSPTHLIKTRGQQVTLRCSSQSGHNTVSWYQQALGQGPQFIFQYYREEENGRGNFPPRFSGLQFPNYSSELNVNALELDDSALYLCASSLVGGAGGHEQFFGPGTRLTVL.

This clonotype has ten or more counts. V gene TRBV2 combines with J gene TRBJ1-4; D unclear. The germline V gene encodes CDR1 SNHLY and CDR2 FYNNEI. The V gene lost 8 bases and the J gene lost 14 bases, with 18 bases spanning the gap. The CDR3 consists of 12 residues. Here the CDR3 reads CASADRQIQLFF. The CDR3 DNA sequence: TGTGCCAGCGCGGACCGCCAGATACAGCTGTTTTTT.

This clonotype was observed many times. This chain links TRBV9 with TRBJ2-7, with a weak D call TRBD2 (7 bases). Per the germline V gene, CDR1 is SGDLS and CDR2 is YYNGEE. This CDR3 region has 14 residues. V was cut by 3 bases and J by 3 bases, with 13 bases left in between. CDR3 in amino acids: CASSEGGEGYEQYF. For the CDR3, the DNA is TGTGCCAGCAGCGAGGGGGGGGAGGGCTACGAGCAGTACTTC. Full variable domain (outside the CDR3, taken from reference TRBV9 and TRBJ2-7): DSGVTQTPKHLITATGQRVTLRCSPRSGDLSVYWYQQSLDQGLQFLIQYYNGEERAKGNILERFSAQQFPDLHSELNLSSLELGDSALYFCASSEGGEGYEQYFGPGTRLTVT.

The chain couples TRBV7-8 to TRBJ2-7; D ambiguous. Germline loops: CDR1 SGHVS, CDR2 FQNEAQ. The CDR3 has 14 residues. V lost 2 bases to trimming and J lost 0 bases, with 8 bases between them. The CDR3 DNA reads TGTGCCAGCAGCTTAAAGGCCAGCTCCTACGAGCAGTACTTC. Its protein is CASSLKASSYEQYF.

The chain links TRBV6-1 to TRBJ1-4; D is unclear. V was shortened by 4 bases and J by 7 bases, with 13 bases between the two germline ends. This CDR3 contains 14 residues. Per germline, CDR1 MNHNS and CDR2 SASEGT. The CDR3 DNA sequence: TGTGCCAGCAGTGGAGGTAGTACGGGTGAAAAACTGTTTTTT. This sequence encodes CASSGGSTGEKLFF.

This clonotype was seen a single time. The J gene is TRBJ1-1, the V gene TRBV10-3; a possible D gene is TRBD1 (6 bases). Trimming removed 10 bases at V and 1 base at J, with 16 bases between. The CDR3 is 14 amino acids. Germline-derived CDR1 and CDR2 are ENHRY and SYGVKD. The CDR3 sequence is CASSTLQGNTEAFF. The CDR3 bases are TGTGCCAGTAGTACATTACAGGGGAACACTGAAGCTTTCTTT.

CDR3 in amino acids: CASSILQGPGDTAEAFF. CDR3 nucleotide sequence: TGTGCCAGTAGTATATTACAGGGCCCTGGTGATACGGCTGAAGCTTTCTTT. V gene TRBV19 combines with J gene TRBJ1-1; a weak D match, TRBD1 (6 bases). Looked up from germline, CDR1 is LNHDA and CDR2 is SQIVND (reference sequence). The CDR3 contains 17 residues. Trimming took off 2 bases at V and 6 bases at J, with 22 bases between the two ends.

This chain links TRBV6-6 with TRBJ1-1; D is undetermined. V gave up 7 bases and J gave up 9 bases, with 12 bases separating them. Germline V CDR1 and CDR2: MNHNY, SVGAGI (reference sequence). There are 11 residues in the CDR3. As DNA, the CDR3 is TGTGCCAGCATAAGGGTCCGCCAAGCTTTCTTT. Its protein is CASIRVRQAFF.

The chain has TRBV7-8 and TRBJ2-3; no definite D call. This CDR3 contains 14 residues. From germline, CDR1 is SGHVS and CDR2 FQNEAQ. The V end lost 0 bases, the J end lost 4 bases, and 8 bases lay between the germline ends. The CDR3 spells CASSLASRSDTQYF. For the CDR3, the DNA is TGTGCCAGCAGCTTAGCCTCCAGATCAGATACGCAGTATTTT.

The V gene is TRBV6-1, the J gene TRBJ2-2; no reliable D call. V lost 5 bases to trimming and J lost 8 bases, with 9 bases between them. CDR3 length: 12 residues. CDR1 is MNHNS, CDR2 SASEGT, per germline. CDR3 DNA: TGTGCCAGCAGTCGCCGAGTGGGGGAGCTGTTTTTT. Its translation: CASSRRVGELFF.

The V and J genes are TRBV14 and TRBJ2-1; D remains ambiguous. Trimming cost V 2 bases and J 0 bases, with 17 bases left between them. Germline CDR1 reads SGHDN; CDR2 reads FVKESK. The CDR3 spans 18 residues. For the CDR3, the DNA is TGTGCCAGCAGCCAAAGAACCCGACACCTGAGCTCCTACAATGAGCAGTTCTTC. Translated, it gives CASSQRTRHLSSYNEQFF.

As for this clonotype: One end of the junction varies from germline; a read error may be responsible. The chain links TRBV5-1 to TRBJ2-2, with D perhaps TRBD1 (6 bases). The CDR3 runs to 13 residues. The germline gives CDR1 SGHRS, CDR2 YFSETQ. CDR3 loop: CASSRQATGELFF. The CDR3, as DNA: TGTGCCAGCAGCCGACAGGCCACCGGGGAGCTGTTTTTT.

This clonotype was detected only a few times. The rearrangement uses TRBV29-1 and TRBJ2-7, with 14 bases lining up with TRBD2. Per germline, CDR1 SQVTM and CDR2 ANQGSEA. This CDR3 comprises 14 residues. With 7 bases clipped from V and 2 bases from J, the junction kept 4 bases outside the gene matches. CDR3 coding DNA: TGCAGCGCCAGACTAGCGGGGGGGCCCTACGAGCAGTACTTC. Protein: CSARLAGGPYEQYF.

The chain is built from TRBV12-5 and TRBJ2-3, with TRBD2 matching over 8 bases. The germline V gene encodes CDR1 LGHNT and CDR2 FRNRAP. This CDR3 comprises 16 residues. This chain's CDR3 is CASTMGAGGPSDTQYF. CDR3 sequence (DNA): TGTGCCAGCACCATGGGGGCGGGAGGACCTTCCGATACGCAGTATTTT.

This clonotype was counted between two and nine times. The V call is TRBV10-3, the J call TRBJ2-1, with 9 bases that match TRBD1. The V and J ends lost 2 bases and 9 bases, in that order; junction bases with no gene match: 2. Germline V CDR1 and CDR2: ENHRY, SYGVKD. This CDR3 contains 13 residues. The CDR3 sequence: CAISEGTGPEQFF. The CDR3, as DNA: TGTGCCATCAGTGAGGGGACAGGGCCTGAGCAGTTCTTC.

The genes are TRBV19 and TRBJ1-4; 8 nucleotides agree with TRBD1. The CDR3 runs to 15 residues. Trimming took 6 bases from V and 2 from J; bases not matched to a gene: 5. Germline V gene sequence: CDR1 LNHDA, CDR2 SQIVND (reference sequence). The CDR3 protein is CASRQGVGTNEKLFF. CDR3 DNA sequence: TGTGCCAGTAGACAGGGGGTTGGCACTAATGAAAAACTGTTTTTT.

This chain uses TRBV7-2 with TRBJ2-5, with D unclear. The CDR3 is made up of 13 amino acids. The germline gives CDR1 SGHTA, CDR2 FQGNSA. The V and J ends lost 5 bases and 6 bases respectively, with 13 bases between them. The CDR3 is CASSLDRGQTQYF. The CDR3 region has the DNA TGTGCCAGCAGCCTAGATCGTGGACAGACCCAGTACTTC.

The CDR3 sequence: CASSLVGGDRGGAFF. In nucleotides, the CDR3 is TGTGCCAGCAGCTTAGTAGGGGGGGACCGTGGCGGTGCTTTCTTT. V and J are TRBV7-9 and TRBJ1-1; D might be TRBD1 (6 bases). V dropped 1 base and J dropped 11 bases, with 20 bases sitting between them. Germline-derived CDR1 and CDR2 are SEHNR and FQNEAQ (reference sequence). This CDR3 comprises 15 residues.

This clonotype has a handful of counts. This chain joins TRBV7-8 and TRBJ2-5; D perhaps matches TRBD1 (6 bases). The germline gives CDR1 SGHVS, CDR2 FQNEAQ. V lost 5 bases to trimming and J lost 4 bases, with 26 bases between them. CDR3 size: 18 residues. CDR3 DNA sequence: TGTGCCAGCAGCCCCCCAGCCGGACAGACCCCTGACGTAGAGACCCAGTACTTC. The encoded protein is CASSPPAGQTPDVETQYF. The variable domain in full, with the rest retrieved from reference TRBV7-8 and TRBJ2-5, is GAGVSQSPRYKVAKRGQDVALRCDPISGHVSLFWYQQALGQGPEFLTYFQNEAQLDKSGLPSDRFFAERPEGSVSTLKIQRTQQEDSAVYLCASSPPAGQTPDVETQYFGPGTRLLVL.

The gene calls are TRBV5-1 and TRBJ2-1; D not certain. V was pared by 4 bases and J by 2 bases, with 16 bases between. The CDR3 is made up of 16 amino acids. Looked up from germline, CDR1 is SGHRS and CDR2 is YFSETQ. DNA of the CDR3: TGCGCCAGCAGCCCAGTGCCTAGAGAAGCCTACAATGAGCAGTTCTTC. It codes for CASSPVPREAYNEQFF.